One sample yielded the 4 T cell receptor beta chains listed below, sequenced in a study of blood T cell repertoires in COVID-19. TCRdb's table, derived via immunoSEQ multiplex PCR, lists solely in-frame clones and lacks some. Of about 76,000 clones detected, over 80% appear once; the ten largest clones hold 4.5% to 7%. Source material: peripheral blood. These receptors came from a man aged 50 to 60 with active COVID-19.

The rearrangement joins TRBV3-1 (or the pseudogene TRBV3-2) to TRBJ2-7; 11 nucleotides line up with TRBD1. Germline CDR1 LGHDT, CDR2 YNNKEL (reference sequence). Trimming removed 5 bases from V and 4 bases from J; junction bases left unmatched: 22. The CDR3 is 20 residues long. Here the CDR3 DNA reads TGTGCCAGCAGCAGAAGGGAGGGACAGGGGGACCACAAAGAGTTATACGAGCAGTACTTC. This translates into CASSRREGQGDHKELYEQYF.

The rearrangement uses TRBV19 and TRBJ2-5, with TRBD2 identical over 9 bases. Germline trimming cut 3 bases from V and 5 bases from J; bases unmatched to any gene: 4. Germline V CDR1 and CDR2: LNHDA, SQIVND (reference sequence). The CDR3 is 14 residues long. This CDR3 reads CASSIAGGRETQYF. The CDR3 region has the DNA TGTGCCAGTAGTATCGCGGGAGGGCGGGAGACCCAGTACTTC.

This chain joins TRBV7-8 and TRBJ2-3; 7 bases align to TRBD1. V gave up 5 bases and J gave up 0 bases; unmatched junction bases: 11. Germline CDR1 SGHVS, CDR2 FQNEAQ. The CDR3 has 17 residues. The CDR3 DNA follows: TGTGCCAGCAGCCTCAAACAGGGGCGTTCTAGCACAGATACGCAGTATTTT. It encodes CASSLKQGRSSTDTQYF. Complete variable domain (other parts from reference TRBV7-8 and TRBJ2-3): GAGVSQSPRYKVAKRGQDVALRCDPISGHVSLFWYQQALGQGPEFLTYFQNEAQLDKSGLPSDRFFAERPEGSVSTLKIQRTQQEDSAVYLCASSLKQGRSSTDTQYFGPGTRLTVL.

The chain has TRBV4-3 and TRBJ1-2; 8 nucleotides match TRBD1. Germline CDR1 LGHNA, CDR2 YSLEER. CDR3 length: 15 amino acids. J gave up 4 bases and V 1 base, and 5 bases lay outside the gene matches. CDR3 loop: CASSQGTGGLYGYTF. DNA of the CDR3: TGCGCCAGCAGCCAAGGAACAGGGGGACTCTATGGCTACACCTTC.